The 12 T cell receptor beta chains reported below all come from one sample, sequenced in a study of T cells in Graves' hyperthyroidism and ophthalmopathy. Template material for amplifying TCR beta CDR3 regions consisted of RNA transcripts. The HTBI primer set was used in a first-round RT-PCR of the TCR CDR3. Each CDR3 protein gets one entry after TCRdb re-called the multiplex PCR reads with MiXCR. The sample lists 250,000 to 350,000 distinct CDR3 sequences; roughly 15% were seen once. Sequenced input: blood. These receptors all stem from a man between 25 and 39 years old with Graves' hyperthyroidism.

This clonotype was counted between two and nine times. This rearrangement joins TRBV29-1 to TRBJ2-3; 7 bases fit TRBD2. V was pared by 7 bases and J by 5 bases, with 12 bases of the junction left unmatched. Germline CDR1 reads SQVTM; CDR2 reads ANQGSEA. The CDR3 is 14 amino acids. CDR3 in amino acids: CSASMGGSEDTQYF. CDR3 nucleotides: TGCAGCGCTTCGATGGGGGGGAGTGAAGATACGCAGTATTTT.

This clonotype was counted only a few times. The genes are TRBV24-1 and TRBJ2-3, with TRBD1 identical over 12 bases. CDR1 and CDR2 (germline): KGHDR, SFDVKD. This CDR3 spans 19 amino acids. J lost 2 bases, V lost 5 bases, and 13 bases had no gene match. In DNA, the CDR3 is TGTGCCACCAGTGCGGGGACAGGGGGCAACGCCGATCCCACAGATACGCAGTATTTT. The encoded protein is CATSAGTGGNADPTDTQYF.

This clonotype has at least ten counts. This chain uses TRBV13 with TRBJ2-7; 9 bases are shared with TRBD1. The ends lost 4 bases at V and 3 bases at J; junction bases unmatched: 4. Germline CDR1 reads PRHDT; CDR2 reads FYEKMQ (reference sequence). The CDR3 covers 14 residues. CDR3: CASSSGTGYYEQYF. The CDR3 DNA reads TGTGCCAGCAGCTCCGGGACAGGGTACTACGAGCAGTACTTC.

This sequence joins TRBV9 and TRBJ1-2; D is ambiguous. The CDR3 loop spans 14 amino acids. With 2 bases removed from V and 4 bases from J, the gap between germline ends came to 12 bases. Per the germline V gene, CDR1 is SGDLS and CDR2 is YYNGEE. CDR3 DNA sequence: TGTGCCAGCAGCGTGGACGGACGGACCTATGGCTACACCTTC. Translation gives CASSVDGRTYGYTF.

This clonotype appeared many times. This chain links TRBV29-1 with TRBJ1-2; D is undetermined. The CDR3 has 11 residues. Trimming pared 4 bases from V and 5 bases from J, leaving 8 bases between. Germline V CDR1 and CDR2: SQVTM, ANQGSEA. The CDR3 coding sequence is TGCAGCGTTGGGACGGAGTATGGCTACACCTTC. Translation gives CSVGTEYGYTF.

This clonotype was seen at least ten times. This chain uses TRBV2 with TRBJ2-3; TRBD1 agrees at 8 bases. V was pared by 8 bases and J by 1 base, with 5 bases of the junction left unmatched. Germline V gene lookup returns CDR1 SNHLY and CDR2 FYNNEI. The CDR3 sequence is 14 residues long. For the CDR3, the DNA is TGTGCCAGCGGGGCGGGACAGGGCACAGATACGCAGTATTTT. Amino acid sequence: CASGAGQGTDTQYF.

This clonotype was found many times. Sequence at one end of the junction differs from germline and may be a read error. This sequence joins TRBV20-1 and TRBJ2-3; D is ambiguous. This CDR3 is 8 amino acids long. The V gene's germline CDR1 is DFQATT and CDR2 SNEGSKA (reference sequence). The CDR3 nucleotides read TGCAGTGCAGACACGCAGTATTTT. It yields the protein CSADTQYF.

For this clonotype: This may come from a read error, since a much larger clone is one base off. The V and J genes are TRBV5-1 and TRBJ2-7; D is ambiguous. This CDR3 is built from 14 residues. CDR1 and CDR2 from the germline V gene are SGHRS and YFSETQ. V was shortened by 7 bases and J by 3 bases, with 17 bases between the two germline ends. The CDR3 here is CASRTGSGLYEQYF. In DNA form, the CDR3 reads TGCGCCAGCCGGACCGGGTCGGGCCTCTACGAGCAGTACTTC.

This clonotype showed up just a few times. This chain connects TRBV7-9 to TRBJ2-2, with 9 bases matching TRBD2. The V gene's germline CDR1 is SEHNR and CDR2 FQNEAQ (reference sequence). The V gene end was trimmed by 3 bases and the J gene end by 0 bases; junction bases not matched to a gene: 11. The CDR3 is 19 amino acids. The DNA for the CDR3 is TGTGCCAGCAGCTTCCCCGTGACTACTAGCGGGTCGAACACCGGGGAGCTGTTTTTT. Residues: CASSFPVTTSGSNTGELFF.

This clonotype has ten or more counts. The rearrangement links TRBV18 to TRBJ2-1; D not certain. Germline V gene sequence: CDR1 KGHSH, CDR2 LQKENI. V dropped 3 bases and J dropped 9 bases, with 15 bases sitting between them. The CDR3 covers 14 residues. The CDR3 coding sequence is TGTGCCAGCTCACCTCTTCTAGACGAGAGTGAGCAGTTCTTC. It yields the protein CASSPLLDESEQFF.

This clonotype was recorded many times. This chain uses TRBV14 with TRBJ2-5; perhaps D is TRBD1 or TRBD2 (5 bases each). Trimming stripped 0 bases from V and 9 bases from J, with 17 bases between. Looked up from germline, CDR1 is SGHDN and CDR2 is FVKESK. The CDR3 has 15 amino acids. CDR3 coding DNA: TGTGCCAGCAGCCAAGACTGGGACGGCAAGAGGGCCCAGTACTTC. Residues: CASSQDWDGKRAQYF.

This clonotype was detected ten times or more. The rearrangement uses TRBV5-1 and TRBJ2-7; 10 nucleotides match TRBD1. V lost 4 bases to trimming and J lost 4 bases; unmatched junction nucleotides: 5. Germline-derived CDR1 and CDR2 are SGHRS and YFSETQ. The CDR3 runs to 14 residues. The CDR3 DNA reads as TGCGCCAGCAGCCCCGGGACAGGGGAATACGAGCAGTACTTC. It translates to CASSPGTGEYEQYF.